These 5 T cell receptor beta chains were sequenced from one sample in a study of cytomegalovirus exposure and HLA in healthy donors. Amplification used 60 Vbeta primers and 13 Jbeta primers. Only in-frame clones appear in the TCRdb table, and some are missing; sequencing was by immunoSEQ multiplex PCR. This table holds about 65,000 clones, 62% found once. Sequences were obtained from PBMCs. The receptors shown here come from a man between 25 and 39 years old in good health and CMV-seronegative.

This chain joins TRBV7-2 and TRBJ2-2, with D possibly matching TRBD1 (5 bases). Trimming removed 7 bases from V and 6 bases from J, with 15 bases in between. This CDR3 comprises 14 residues. From germline, CDR1 is SGHTA and CDR2 FQGNSA. CDR3 DNA: TGTGCCAGCACCAATCTTACAGGCGCCGGGGAGCTGTTTTTT. Translation gives CASTNLTGAGELFF.

In its sample, this clone was seen a few times. This rearrangement joins TRBV7-6 to TRBJ2-3; the match to TRBD2 covers 10 bases. With V trimmed by 1 base and J by 2 bases, 6 bases remained unmatched. The CDR3 spans 17 residues. Germline CDR1 is SGHVS and CDR2 is FNYEAQ. The CDR3 nucleotides are TGTGCCAGCAGCTTAGGACCCGGGACTAGCGCCACAGATACGCAGTATTTT. The encoded protein is CASSLGPGTSATDTQYF.

The V and J genes are TRBV27 and TRBJ2-5; D gene uncertain. This CDR3 is built from 13 residues. V was pared by 7 bases and J by 3 bases, with 12 bases between. Germline CDR1 MNHEY, CDR2 SMNVEV (reference sequence). Here the CDR3 DNA reads TGTGCCAGCAAAGAGGCGGAAAAAGAGACCCAGTACTTC. It translates to CASKEAEKETQYF.

This clone was seen a few times. The J gene is TRBJ2-7, the V gene TRBV6-5; D call uncertain. The CDR3 is 14 amino acids. Germline CDR1 MNHEY, CDR2 SVGAGI. V lost 2 bases, J lost 0 bases, and 8 bases lay in between. In DNA, the CDR3 is TGTGCCAGCAGTTACGCAGGTAGCTCCTACGAGCAGTACTTC. Translating gives CASSYAGSSYEQYF.

This clone was seen just once. The chain links TRBV13 to TRBJ1-1; a weak D match, TRBD1 (5 bases). CDR1 and CDR2 from the germline V gene are PRHDT and FYEKMQ (reference sequence). Trimming left V 5 bases short and J 0 bases short, with 10 bases between. The CDR3 runs 14 residues. The CDR3 DNA is TGTGCCAGCAGCCTCCGACAGTTGAACACTGAAGCTTTCTTT. Translating it yields CASSLRQLNTEAFF.